This TCR beta chain was captured by sequencing in a study of T cell repertoires in cytomegalovirus infection. Study as a whole: It can be stated that public TCR beta signatures indicated CMV infection as well as a matching HLA type. Study outcomes and limitations: Cumulative public TCR beta family frequency identified CMV carriers with the relevant HLA. The ex vivo response showed dominance by HLA-C-restricted CMV-specific TCR beta clonotypes.

TCRdb itself ran the reads through MiXCR, one entry per CDR3 protein. The table shows 480,000 or so distinct CDR3 sequences, with approximately 10% occurring only once. Per germline, CDR1 SGHVS and CDR2 FQNEAQ. The CDR3 is 15 amino acids. The ends lost 6 bases at V and 5 bases at J; junction bases unmatched: 9. This clonotype was recorded at least ten times. Its specificity is not known. This clonotype was sampled from a human donor in good health (CMV status not recorded). Some clones in this sample may be carry-over from other donors' samples. The sample consisted of PBMCs. The chain has TRBV7-8 and TRBJ2-7; TRBD2 agrees at 11 bases. DNA of the CDR3: TGTGCCAGCAGACGCTTAGCGGGGGGGCCTCACGAGCAGTACTTC. It encodes CASRRLAGGPHEQYF.